This T cell receptor beta chain was profiled in a study of T-cell reconstitution after alpha-beta-depleted transplantation in children. Study results and limitations: Surviving thymic progenitors and recipient T cells were the source of high TCRbeta diversity at day 60 in some patients. The origin of alpha-beta T cells about two months after transplant was reportedly several hundred expanded graft clones. T-cell numbers and diversity, one year after transplant, stemmed largely from T cells that were newly produced.

CDR3 length: 15 amino acids. Germline loops: CDR1 DFQATT, CDR2 SNEGSKA (reference sequence). With 3 bases clipped from V and 3 bases from J, the junction kept 10 bases outside the gene matches. A note on this clonotype: Its antigen is still unknown.

It was with unique molecular identifiers that the TCRbeta library was prepared. TCRdb re-analysed the PCR reads in MiXCR, keeping a single row per CDR3 protein. The sample shows 210,000 or so distinct CDR3 sequences, around 9.9% of them seen only once. Sequenced here: PBMCs, sampled before TCRalphabeta/CD19-depleted stem cell transplant. This chain joins TRBV20-1 and TRBJ2-7; 8 nucleotides match TRBD2. The sequence came from a child younger than two with acute myeloid leukemia, due to receive a stem cell transplant. CDR3 DNA: TGCAGTGCTAGGCCAGCGGGAGTTTTTTTCTACGAGCAGTACTTC. Residues: CSARPAGVFFYEQYF.